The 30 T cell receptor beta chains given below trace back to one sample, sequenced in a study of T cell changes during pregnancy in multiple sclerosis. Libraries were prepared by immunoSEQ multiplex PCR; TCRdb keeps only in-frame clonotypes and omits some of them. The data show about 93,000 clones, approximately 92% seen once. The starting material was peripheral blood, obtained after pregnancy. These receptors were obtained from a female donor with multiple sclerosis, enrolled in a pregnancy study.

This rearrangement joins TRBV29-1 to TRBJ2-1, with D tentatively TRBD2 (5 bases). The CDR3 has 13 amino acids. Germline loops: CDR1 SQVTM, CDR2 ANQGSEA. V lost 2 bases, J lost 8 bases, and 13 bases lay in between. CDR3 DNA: TGCAGCGTTGAACCGGCTGAGAGGGATGAGCAGTTCTTC. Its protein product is CSVEPAERDEQFF.

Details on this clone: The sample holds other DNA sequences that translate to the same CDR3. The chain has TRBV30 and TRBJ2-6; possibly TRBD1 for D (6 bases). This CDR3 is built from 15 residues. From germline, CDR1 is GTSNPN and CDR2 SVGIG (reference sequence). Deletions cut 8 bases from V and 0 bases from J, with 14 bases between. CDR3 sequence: CARGQRSSGANVLTF. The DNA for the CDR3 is TGTGCCCGCGGACAGCGAAGCTCTGGGGCCAACGTCCTGACTTTC.

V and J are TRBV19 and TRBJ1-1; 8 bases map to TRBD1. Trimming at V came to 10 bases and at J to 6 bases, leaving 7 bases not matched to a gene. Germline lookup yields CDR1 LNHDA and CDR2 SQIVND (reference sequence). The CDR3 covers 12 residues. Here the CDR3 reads CATADRAAEAFF. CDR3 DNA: TGTGCCACCGCGGACAGGGCGGCTGAAGCTTTCTTT.

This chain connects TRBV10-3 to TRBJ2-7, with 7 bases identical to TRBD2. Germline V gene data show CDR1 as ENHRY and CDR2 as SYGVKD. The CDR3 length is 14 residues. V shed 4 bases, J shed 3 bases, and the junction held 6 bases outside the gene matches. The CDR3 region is CAISVSAGDYEQYF. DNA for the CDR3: TGTGCCATCAGTGTCTCCGCGGGGGACTACGAGCAGTACTTC.

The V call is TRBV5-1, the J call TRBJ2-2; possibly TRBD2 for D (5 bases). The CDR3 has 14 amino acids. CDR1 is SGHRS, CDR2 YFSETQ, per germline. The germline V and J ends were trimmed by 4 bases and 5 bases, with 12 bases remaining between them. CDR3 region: CASSPFGGTGELFF. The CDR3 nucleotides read TGCGCCAGCAGCCCATTCGGCGGGACCGGGGAGCTGTTTTTT.

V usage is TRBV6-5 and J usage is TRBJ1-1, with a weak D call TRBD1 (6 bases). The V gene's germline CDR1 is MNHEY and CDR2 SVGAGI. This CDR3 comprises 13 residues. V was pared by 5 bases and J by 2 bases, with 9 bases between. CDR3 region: CASSMGANTEAFF. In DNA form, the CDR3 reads TGTGCCAGCAGTATGGGGGCTAACACTGAAGCTTTCTTT.

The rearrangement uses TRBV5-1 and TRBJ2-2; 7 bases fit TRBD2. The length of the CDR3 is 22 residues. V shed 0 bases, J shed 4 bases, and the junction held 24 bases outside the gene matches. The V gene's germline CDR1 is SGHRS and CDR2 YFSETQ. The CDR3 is CASSLGTGRDYLRSGTTGELFF. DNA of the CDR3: TGCGCCAGCAGCTTGGGGACCGGAAGGGACTACCTAAGATCGGGAACCACCGGGGAGCTGTTTTTT.

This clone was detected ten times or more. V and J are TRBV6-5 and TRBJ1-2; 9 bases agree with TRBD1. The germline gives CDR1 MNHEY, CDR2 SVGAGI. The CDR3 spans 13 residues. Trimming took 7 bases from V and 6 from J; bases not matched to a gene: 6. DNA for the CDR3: TGTGCCAGCAATCCGGGACAGGGTAATGGCTACACCTTC. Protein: CASNPGQGNGYTF.

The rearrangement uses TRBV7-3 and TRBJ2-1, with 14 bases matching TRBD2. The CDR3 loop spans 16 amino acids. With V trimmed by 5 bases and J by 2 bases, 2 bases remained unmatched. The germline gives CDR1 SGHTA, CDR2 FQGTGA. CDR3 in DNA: TGTGCCAGCAGCCAGGGACTAGCGGGGGCCTACAATGAGCAGTTCTTC. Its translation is CASSQGLAGAYNEQFF.

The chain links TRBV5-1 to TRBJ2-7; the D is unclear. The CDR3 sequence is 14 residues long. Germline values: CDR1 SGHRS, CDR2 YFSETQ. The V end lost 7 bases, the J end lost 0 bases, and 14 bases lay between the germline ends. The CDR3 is CASGPRQASYEQYF. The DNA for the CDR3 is TGCGCCAGCGGTCCCCGGCAGGCCTCCTACGAGCAGTACTTC.

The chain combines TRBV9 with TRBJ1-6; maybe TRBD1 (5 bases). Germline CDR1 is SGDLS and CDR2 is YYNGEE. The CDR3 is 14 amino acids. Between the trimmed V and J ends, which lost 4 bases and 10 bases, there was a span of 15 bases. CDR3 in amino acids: CASSPTNRNSPLHF. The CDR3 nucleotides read TGTGCCAGCAGCCCAACCAACAGGAACTCACCCCTCCACTTT. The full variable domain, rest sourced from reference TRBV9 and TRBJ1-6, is DSGVTQTPKHLITATGQRVTLRCSPRSGDLSVYWYQQSLDQGLQFLIQYYNGEERAKGNILERFSAQQFPDLHSELNLSSLELGDSALYFCASSPTNRNSPLHFGNGTRLTVT.

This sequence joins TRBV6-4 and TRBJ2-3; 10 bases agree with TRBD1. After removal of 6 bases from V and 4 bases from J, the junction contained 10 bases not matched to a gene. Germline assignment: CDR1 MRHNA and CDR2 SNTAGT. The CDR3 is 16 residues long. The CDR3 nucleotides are TGTGCCAGCAGCTATGGGACAGGGGAGGCATCAGATACGCAGTATTTT. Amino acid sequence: CASSYGTGEASDTQYF.

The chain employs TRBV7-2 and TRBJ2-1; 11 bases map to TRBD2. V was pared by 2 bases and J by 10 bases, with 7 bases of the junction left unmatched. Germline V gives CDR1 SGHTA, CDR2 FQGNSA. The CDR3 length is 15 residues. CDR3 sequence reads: CASSLLLAGAGEQFF. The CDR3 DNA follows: TGTGCCAGCAGCTTATTACTAGCGGGGGCTGGGGAGCAGTTCTTC.

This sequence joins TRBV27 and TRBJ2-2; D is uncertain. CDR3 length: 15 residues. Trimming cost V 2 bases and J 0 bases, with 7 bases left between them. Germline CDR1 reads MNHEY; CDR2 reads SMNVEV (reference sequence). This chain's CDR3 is CASSLGHPNTGELFF. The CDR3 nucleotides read TGTGCCAGCAGTTTAGGGCATCCGAACACCGGGGAGCTGTTTTTT.

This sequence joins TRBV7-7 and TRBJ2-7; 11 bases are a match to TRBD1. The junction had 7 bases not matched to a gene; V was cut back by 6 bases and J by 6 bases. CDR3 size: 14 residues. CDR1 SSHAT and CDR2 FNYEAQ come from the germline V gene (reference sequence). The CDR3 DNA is TGTGCCAGCAGTTCCGGGGGACAGGGGGGCGAGCAGTACTTC. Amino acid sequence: CASSSGGQGGEQYF.

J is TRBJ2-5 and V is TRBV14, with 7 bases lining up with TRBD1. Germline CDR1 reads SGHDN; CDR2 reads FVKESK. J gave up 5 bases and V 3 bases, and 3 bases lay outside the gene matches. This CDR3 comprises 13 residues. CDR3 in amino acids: CASSQTGKETQYF. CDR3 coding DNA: TGTGCCAGCAGCCAGACAGGGAAGGAGACCCAGTACTTC.

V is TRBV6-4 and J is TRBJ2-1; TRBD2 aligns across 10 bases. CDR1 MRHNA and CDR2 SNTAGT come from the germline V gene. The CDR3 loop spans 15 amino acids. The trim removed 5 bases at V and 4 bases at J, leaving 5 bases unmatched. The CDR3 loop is CASSPTSGVYNEQFF. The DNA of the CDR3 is TGTGCCAGCAGTCCTACTAGCGGGGTATACAATGAGCAGTTCTTC.

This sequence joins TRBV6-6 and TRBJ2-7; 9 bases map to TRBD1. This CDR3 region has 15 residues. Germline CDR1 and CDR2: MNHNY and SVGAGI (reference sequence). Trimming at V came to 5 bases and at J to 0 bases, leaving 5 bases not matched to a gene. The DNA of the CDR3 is TGTGCCAGCAGTGCACGGACAGGGGCCTCCTACGAGCAGTACTTC. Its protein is CASSARTGASYEQYF.

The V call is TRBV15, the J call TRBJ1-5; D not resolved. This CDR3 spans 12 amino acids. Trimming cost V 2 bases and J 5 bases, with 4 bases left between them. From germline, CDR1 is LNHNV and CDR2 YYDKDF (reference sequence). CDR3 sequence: CATSRPHQPQHF. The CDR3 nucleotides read TGTGCCACCAGCAGACCTCATCAGCCCCAGCATTTT. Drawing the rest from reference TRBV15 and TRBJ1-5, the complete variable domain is DAMVIQNPRYQVTQFGKPVTLSCSQTLNHNVMYWYQQKSSQAPKLLFHYYDKDFNNEADTPDNFQSRRPNTSFCFLDIRSPGLGDTAMYLCATSRPHQPQHFGDGTRLSIL.

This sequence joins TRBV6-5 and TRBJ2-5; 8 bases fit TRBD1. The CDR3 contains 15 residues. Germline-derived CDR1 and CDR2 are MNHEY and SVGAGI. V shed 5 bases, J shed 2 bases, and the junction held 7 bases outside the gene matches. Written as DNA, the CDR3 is TGTGCCAGCAGTCCCCAGGGGGCAGGTCAAGAGACCCAGTACTTC. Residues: CASSPQGAGQETQYF.

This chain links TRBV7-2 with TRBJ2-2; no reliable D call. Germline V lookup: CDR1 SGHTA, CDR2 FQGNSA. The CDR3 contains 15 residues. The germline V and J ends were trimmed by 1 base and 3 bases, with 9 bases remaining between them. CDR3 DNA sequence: TGTGCCAGCAGCTTAGTATTCGCAGACACCGGGGAGCTGTTTTTT. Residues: CASSLVFADTGELFF.

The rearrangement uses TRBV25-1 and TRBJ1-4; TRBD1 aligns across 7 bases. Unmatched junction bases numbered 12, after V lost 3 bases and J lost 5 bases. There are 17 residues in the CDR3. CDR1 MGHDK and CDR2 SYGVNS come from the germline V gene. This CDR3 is CASSESKRDSLNEKLFF. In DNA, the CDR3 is TGTGCCAGCAGTGAGTCGAAACGGGACAGCCTAAATGAAAAACTGTTTTTT.

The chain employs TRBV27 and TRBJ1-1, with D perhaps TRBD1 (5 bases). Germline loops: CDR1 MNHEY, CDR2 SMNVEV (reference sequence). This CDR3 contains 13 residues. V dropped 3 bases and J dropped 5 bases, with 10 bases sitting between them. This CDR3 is CASSLSRQTEAFF. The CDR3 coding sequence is TGTGCCAGCAGTTTGTCGCGACAGACTGAAGCTTTCTTT.

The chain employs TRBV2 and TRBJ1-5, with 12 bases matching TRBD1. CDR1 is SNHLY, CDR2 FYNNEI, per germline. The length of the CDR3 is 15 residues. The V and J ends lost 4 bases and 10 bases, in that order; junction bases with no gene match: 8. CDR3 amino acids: CASSGPMGQGAPQHF. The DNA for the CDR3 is TGTGCCAGCAGTGGTCCGATGGGACAGGGGGCTCCCCAGCATTTT.

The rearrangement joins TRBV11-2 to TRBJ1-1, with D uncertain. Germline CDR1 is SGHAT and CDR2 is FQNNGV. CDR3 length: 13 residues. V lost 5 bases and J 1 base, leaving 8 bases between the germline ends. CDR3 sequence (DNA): TGTGCCAGCAGCCCGGTTTGGAACACTGAAGCTTTCTTT. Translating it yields CASSPVWNTEAFF.

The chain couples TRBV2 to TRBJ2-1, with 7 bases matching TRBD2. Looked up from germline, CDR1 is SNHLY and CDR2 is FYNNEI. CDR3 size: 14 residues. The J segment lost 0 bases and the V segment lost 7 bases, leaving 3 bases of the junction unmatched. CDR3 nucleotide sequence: TGTGCCAGCAACGGGGGGAGCTCCTACAATGAGCAGTTCTTC. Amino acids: CASNGGSSYNEQFF.

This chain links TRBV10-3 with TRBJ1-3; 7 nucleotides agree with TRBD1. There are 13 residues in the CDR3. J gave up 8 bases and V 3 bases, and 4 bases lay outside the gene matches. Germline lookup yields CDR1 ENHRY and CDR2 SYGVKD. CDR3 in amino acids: CAISDRGTDTIYF. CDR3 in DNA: TGTGCCATCAGTGACAGGGGGACGGACACCATATATTTT.

CDR3 region: CASSQDWPQPNEKLFF. CDR3 nucleotide sequence: TGCGCCAGCAGCCAAGATTGGCCACAGCCTAATGAAAAACTGTTTTTT. The chain carries TRBV4-3 and TRBJ1-4; D gene ambiguous. The CDR3 contains 16 residues. Trimming stripped 0 bases from V and 3 bases from J, with 11 bases between. The germline V gene has CDR1 LGHNA and CDR2 YSLEER.

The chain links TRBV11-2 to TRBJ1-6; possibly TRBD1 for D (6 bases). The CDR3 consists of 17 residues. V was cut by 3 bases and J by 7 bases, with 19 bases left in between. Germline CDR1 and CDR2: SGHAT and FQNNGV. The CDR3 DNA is TGTGCCAGCAGCTTCGGCCCCGGGACAATCCGCAATTCACCCCTCCACTTT. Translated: CASSFGPGTIRNSPLHF.

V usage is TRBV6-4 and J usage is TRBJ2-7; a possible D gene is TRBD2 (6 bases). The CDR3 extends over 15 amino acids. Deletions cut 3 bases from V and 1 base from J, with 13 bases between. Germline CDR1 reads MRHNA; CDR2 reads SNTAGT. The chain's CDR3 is CASSELGGESYEQYF. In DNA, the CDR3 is TGTGCCAGCAGTGAACTTGGCGGGGAGTCCTACGAGCAGTACTTC.